These T cell receptor beta chains were read from a single sample in a study of monozygotic twins with inflammatory bowel disease. One entry per CDR3 protein, without DNA, is what TCRdb gives after re-calling the 5' RACE reads. Its clone listing holds about 160,000 distinct CDR3 sequences. The sample consisted of blood. All receptors come from a human donor with ulcerative colitis or Crohn's disease, or a healthy co-twin of an affected twin (not recorded which). Each CDR3 is given with its conserved first and last residue. Fields, in order: J gene, CDR3 length, V gene, CDR3 protein.

J: TRBJ1-2; length: 12; V: TRBV12-3/TRBV12-4; CDR3: CASSYGDLGYTF
J: TRBJ2-6; length: 19; V: TRBV11-2; CDR3: CASSFRGPTTSGGANVLTF
J: TRBJ2-3; length: 11; V: TRBV7-9; CDR3: CTSGGTDTQYF
J: TRBJ2-2; length: 16; V: TRBV28; CDR3: CASSSPLGVGTGELFF
J: TRBJ1-1; length: 14; V: TRBV5-6; CDR3: CASSWGPPNTEAFF
J: TRBJ2-1; length: 14; V: TRBV29-1; CDR3: CSADELISGNEQFF
J: TRBJ2-5; length: 13; V: TRBV23-1; CDR3: CASRLAGEETQYF
J: TRBJ1-2; length: 15; V: TRBV9; CDR3: CASSVDLQGYYGYTF
J: TRBJ1-3; length: 16; V: TRBV7-8; CDR3: CASSLALTGSGNTIYF
J: TRBJ1-3; length: 17; V: TRBV18; CDR3: CASSPLNRGNSGNTIYF
J: TRBJ2-1; length: 12; V: TRBV15; CDR3: CATSREAGQQFF
J: TRBJ2-7; length: 14; V: TRBV29-1; CDR3: CSVEDRGGPYEQYF
J: TRBJ1-1; length: 16; V: TRBV5-5; CDR3: CASSRRGGPGQSEAFF
J: TRBJ2-1; length: 15; V: TRBV10-3; CDR3: CPISEDRGSYNEQFF
J: TRBJ1-1; length: 14; V: TRBV6-6; CDR3: CASSYAGVNTEAFF
J: TRBJ2-3; length: 16; V: TRBV3-1; CDR3: CASSQLGGRDTDTQYF
J: TRBJ2-7; length: 18; V: TRBV4-1; CDR3: CASSQLAGVKRASYELYF
J: TRBJ2-7; length: 14; V: TRBV5-1; CDR3: CASSDKGGYYEQYF
J: TRBJ2-7; length: 13; V: TRBV2; CDR3: CASVAGVSYEQYF
J: TRBJ2-2; length: 15; V: TRBV11-2; CDR3: CASSLGTGPTGELFF
J: TRBJ2-1; length: 18; V: TRBV6-5; CDR3: CASSYSRFKLADNNEQFF
J: TRBJ1-1; length: 12; V: TRBV24-1; CDR3: CATSDDGTEAFF
J: TRBJ2-1; length: 16; V: TRBV28; CDR3: CASSLLGPSSYNEQFF
J: TRBJ1-1; length: 13; V: TRBV12-5; CDR3: CASGPSRGTEAFF
J: TRBJ1-1; length: 13; V: TRBV30; CDR3: CAWRDRVDTEAFF
J: TRBJ2-2; length: 15; V: TRBV20-1; CDR3: CSASDRDTSNGELFF
J: TRBJ2-7; length: 16; V: TRBV5-1; CDR3: CASSTLLAGGSYEQYF
J: TRBJ2-3; length: 16; V: TRBV10-3; CDR3: CAIAPRTSKGADTQYF
J: TRBJ2-7; length: 14; V: TRBV12-3/TRBV12-4; CDR3: CAAFRGRAVYEQYF
J: TRBJ2-1; length: 16; V: TRBV18; CDR3: CASSPRIWGRRGEQFF
J: TRBJ1-5; length: 12; V: TRBV20-1; CDR3: CSARGGKQPQHF
J: TRBJ1-1; length: 15; V: TRBV20-1; CDR3: CSALGRRRGNTEAFF
J: TRBJ2-3; length: 14; V: TRBV5-1; CDR3: CASTRDQGTDTQYF
J: TRBJ2-2; length: 18; V: TRBV5-1; CDR3: CASSLDRIELSVTGELFF
J: TRBJ2-3; length: 13; V: TRBV12-3/TRBV12-4; CDR3: CASSFRLTDTQYF
J: TRBJ1-5; length: 16; V: TRBV20-1; CDR3: CSARRGQPGSNQPQHF
J: TRBJ2-5; length: 11; V: TRBV5-6; CDR3: CASSRAETQYF
J: TRBJ2-7; length: 13; V: TRBV29-1; CDR3: CSVKSGDIAEQYF
J: TRBJ2-7; length: 12; V: TRBV2; CDR3: CASRTGNYEQYF
J: TRBJ1-6; length: 17; V: TRBV5-4; CDR3: CASSWTQGNSYNSPLHF
J: TRBJ2-1; length: 15; V: TRBV5-6; CDR3: CASSSWDSWYNEQFF
J: TRBJ1-1; length: 12; V: TRBV29-1; CDR3: CSVNRANTEAFF
J: TRBJ2-1; length: 14; V: TRBV4-3; CDR3: CASSQAGIYNEQFF
J: TRBJ1-1; length: 16; V: TRBV5-8; CDR3: CASSPGVVGFGTEAFF
J: TRBJ2-3; length: 15; V: TRBV11-2; CDR3: CASSPNLDSTDTQYF
J: TRBJ1-5; length: 14; V: TRBV20-1; CDR3: CSAGGQGPNQPQHF
J: TRBJ2-5; length: 14; V: TRBV5-6; CDR3: CASSLETSVKTQYF
J: TRBJ2-2; length: 12; V: TRBV5-1; CDR3: CASRENTGELFF
J: TRBJ2-1; length: 15; V: TRBV7-2; CDR3: CASNPPGQEYNEQFF
J: TRBJ2-1; length: 17; V: TRBV4-1; CDR3: CASSQDPGLPLYNEQFF
J: TRBJ2-1; length: 15; V: TRBV9; CDR3: CASKKTSGRGGEQFF
J: TRBJ2-3; length: 16; V: TRBV15; CDR3: CATSRDLEGGADTQYF
J: TRBJ1-5; length: 13; V: TRBV20-1; CDR3: CSAPGRETEPQHF